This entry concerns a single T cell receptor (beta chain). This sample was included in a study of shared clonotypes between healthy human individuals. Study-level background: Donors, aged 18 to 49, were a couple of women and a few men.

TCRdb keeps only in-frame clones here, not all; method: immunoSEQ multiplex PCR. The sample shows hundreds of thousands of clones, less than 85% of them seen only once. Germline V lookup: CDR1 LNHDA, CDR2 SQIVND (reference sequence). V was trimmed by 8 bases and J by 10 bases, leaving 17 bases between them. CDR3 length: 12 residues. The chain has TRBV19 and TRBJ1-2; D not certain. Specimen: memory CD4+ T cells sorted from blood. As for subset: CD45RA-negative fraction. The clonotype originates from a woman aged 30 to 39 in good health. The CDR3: CASALEGRDYTF. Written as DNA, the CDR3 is TGTGCCAGTGCCCTGGAGGGAAGGGACTACACCTTC.